The 8 T cell receptor beta chains below come from one sample, sequenced in a study of T cells in severe cutaneous drug reactions. The iRepertoire multiplex PCR system with TCR subtype-specific primers built both bulk and single-cell libraries. One entry per CDR3 protein, without DNA, is what TCRdb gives after re-calling the multiplex PCR reads. The sample includes around 20,000 distinct CDR3 sequences. Sequenced patients had Stevens-Johnson syndrome or toxic epidermal necrolysis caused by carbamazepine. Sample: PBMCs. These receptors came from a human donor with toxic epidermal necrolysis, a severe cutaneous drug reaction.

The rearrangement links TRBV6-2 or TRBV6-3 to TRBJ2-7; TCRdb reports TRBD1, a call that lacks DNA to check it against. Germline lookup yields CDR1 MNHEY and CDR2 SVGEGT. This CDR3 contains 14 residues. CDR3: CASSPRVAVDEQYF.

V and J are TRBV24-1 and TRBJ1-1. CDR1 is KGHDR and CDR2 is SFDVKD in the germline V gene. The CDR3 covers 13 residues. The CDR3 loop is CATQQDRNTEAFF.

The CDR3 region is CASSETGTGVDEQYF. The chain couples TRBV12-3 or TRBV12-4 to TRBJ2-7; TCRdb outputs TRBD1, but without DNA this stays unchecked. The CDR3 has 15 residues.

V and J are TRBV5-6 and TRBJ2-5; TCRdb indicates TRBD1, and absent DNA this call remains unverified. There are 16 residues in the CDR3. Germline values: CDR1 SGHDT, CDR2 YYEEEE. The CDR3 protein is CASSPGQGGYQETQYF.

This clonotype registers medium-sized by frequency. The rearrangement joins TRBV9 to TRBJ2-1; TCRdb gives TRBD2 as the D gene, but with no DNA this cannot be confirmed. The CDR3 is 17 amino acids. Germline loops: CDR1 SGDLS, CDR2 YYNGEE. The CDR3 loop reads CASSPYAGPSVTNEQFF.

The chain recombines TRBV4-1 with TRBJ2-7; TCRdb names TRBD2, which stays unverified in the absence of DNA. Germline CDR1 is MGHRA and CDR2 is YSYEKL. The CDR3 covers 15 residues. The CDR3: CASSQTSADSYEQYF.

V usage is TRBV28 and J usage is TRBJ2-7; the TCRdb call, TRBD1, lacks DNA for checking. The germline V gene encodes CDR1 MDHEN and CDR2 SYDVKM. The CDR3 is 14 amino acids. CDR3: CASSSDRSGYEQYF.

This clonotype is medium-sized by frequency. The chain recombines TRBV9 with TRBJ2-3; there is no DNA to check the TCRdb D call of TRBD1. The CDR3 runs 16 residues. Germline V gives CDR1 SGDLS, CDR2 YYNGEE. The chain's CDR3 is CASSITDSRSTDTQYF.